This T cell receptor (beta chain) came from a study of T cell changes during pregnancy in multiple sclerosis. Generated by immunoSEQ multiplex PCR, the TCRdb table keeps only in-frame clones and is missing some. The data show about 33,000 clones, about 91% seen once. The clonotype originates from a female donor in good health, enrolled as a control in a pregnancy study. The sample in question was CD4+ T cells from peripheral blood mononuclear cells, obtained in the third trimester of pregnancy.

CDR3 nucleotide sequence: TGTGCCAGCAGTTACGGGACTAGCAAGAACAATGAGCAGTTCTTC. Residues: CASSYGTSKNNEQFF. This chain uses TRBV6-6 with TRBJ2-1; 9 nucleotides agree with TRBD2. V gave up 2 bases and J gave up 5 bases; unmatched junction bases: 4. This CDR3 is built from 15 residues. Germline-derived CDR1 and CDR2 are MNHNY and SVGAGI (reference sequence).